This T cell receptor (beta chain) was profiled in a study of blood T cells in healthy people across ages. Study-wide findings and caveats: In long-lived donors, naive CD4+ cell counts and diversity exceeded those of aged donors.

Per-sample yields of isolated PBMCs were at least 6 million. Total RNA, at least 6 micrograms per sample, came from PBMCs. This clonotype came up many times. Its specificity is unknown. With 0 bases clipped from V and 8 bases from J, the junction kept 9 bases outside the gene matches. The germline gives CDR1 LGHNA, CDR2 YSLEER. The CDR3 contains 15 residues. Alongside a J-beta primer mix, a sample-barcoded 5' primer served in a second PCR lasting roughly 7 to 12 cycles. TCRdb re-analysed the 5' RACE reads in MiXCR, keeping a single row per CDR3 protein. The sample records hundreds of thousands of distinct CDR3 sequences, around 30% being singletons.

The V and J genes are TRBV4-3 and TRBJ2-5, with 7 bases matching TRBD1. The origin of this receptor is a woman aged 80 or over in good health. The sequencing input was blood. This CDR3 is CASSQDMGQRITQYF. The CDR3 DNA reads TGCGCCAGCAGCCAAGATATGGGACAGAGGATAACCCAGTACTTC.